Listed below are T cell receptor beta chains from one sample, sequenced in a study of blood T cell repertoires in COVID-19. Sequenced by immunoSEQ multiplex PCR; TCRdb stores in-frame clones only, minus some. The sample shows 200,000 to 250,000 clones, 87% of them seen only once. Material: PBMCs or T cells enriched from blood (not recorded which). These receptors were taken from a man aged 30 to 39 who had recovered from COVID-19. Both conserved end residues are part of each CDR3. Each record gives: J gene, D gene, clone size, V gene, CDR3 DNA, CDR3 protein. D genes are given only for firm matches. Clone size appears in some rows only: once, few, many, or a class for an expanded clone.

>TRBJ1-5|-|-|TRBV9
TGTGCCAGCAGCGTAGAACAGGACAGCAATCAGCCCCAGCATTTT
CASSVEQDSNQPQHF
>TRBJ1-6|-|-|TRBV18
TGTGCCAGCTCACCCACCATGGCGGGCAGATATAATTCACCCCTCCACTTT
CASSPTMAGRYNSPLHF
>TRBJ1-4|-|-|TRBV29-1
TGCAGCGTTGCCTTCGATGAAAAACTGTTTTTT
CSVAFDEKLFF
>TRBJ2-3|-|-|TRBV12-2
TGTGCAATTGGCCAGGGTTCAGATACGCAGTATTTT
CAIGQGSDTQYF
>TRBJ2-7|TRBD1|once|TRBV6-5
TGTGCCAGCAGTCGAGACGGGACAGACTACGAGCAGTACTTC
CASSRDGTDYEQYF
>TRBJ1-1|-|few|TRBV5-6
TGTGCCAGCAGTTCCCCAGGGATGAACACTGAAGCTTTCTTT
CASSSPGMNTEAFF
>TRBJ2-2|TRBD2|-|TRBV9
TGTGCCAGCAGCGTAGCTCCGGGACTAGCGGGAGGGCGCGGGGAGCTGTTTTTT
CASSVAPGLAGGRGELFF
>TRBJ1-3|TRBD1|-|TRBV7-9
TGTGCCAGCACCGAACGAACAGGGGTTGATGGAAACACCATATATTTT
CASTERTGVDGNTIYF
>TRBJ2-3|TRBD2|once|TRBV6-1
TGTGCCAGCAGTGAGACCACGACTAGCGAGTCAGATACGCAGTATTTT
CASSETTTSESDTQYF
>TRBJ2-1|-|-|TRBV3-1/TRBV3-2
TGTGCCAGCAGCCAAGCCGGAGGGGACAATGAGCAGTTCTTC
CASSQAGGDNEQFF
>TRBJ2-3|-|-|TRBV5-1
TGCGCCAGCAGCTTGGGTGCGGGCAGCACAGATACGCAGTATTTT
CASSLGAGSTDTQYF
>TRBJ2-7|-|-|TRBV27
TGTGCCAGCAGTCCTCTTTCCGGGAGCTCCTACGAGCAGTACTTC
CASSPLSGSSYEQYF
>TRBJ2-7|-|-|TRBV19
TGTGCCAGTAGTTCCCGAGGTCTCGAGCAGTACTTC
CASSSRGLEQYF
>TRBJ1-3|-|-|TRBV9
TGTGCCAGCAGCGTTCAGGGGAACATTGGAAACACCATATATTTT
CASSVQGNIGNTIYF
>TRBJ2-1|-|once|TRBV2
TGTGCCAGCAGTCAGGAGGGACAGTCTCAGATCTCCTCCTACAATGAGCAGTTCTTC
CASSQEGQSQISSYNEQFF
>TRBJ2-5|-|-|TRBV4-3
TGCGCCAGCAGCCAAGATCACTACCAAGAGACCCAGTACTTC
CASSQDHYQETQYF
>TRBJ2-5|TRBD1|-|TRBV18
TGTGCCAGCTCGACTGGGGACAGGGGAGGAGAGACCCAGTACTTC
CASSTGDRGGETQYF
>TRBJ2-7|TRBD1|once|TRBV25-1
TGTGCCAGCAGTGAGTTTGGGACAGGGAACTACGAGCAGTACTTC
CASSEFGTGNYEQYF
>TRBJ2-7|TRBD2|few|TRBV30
TGTGCCTGGAGTGCTTCTAGCGGGTCCTCCTACGAGCAGTACTTC
CAWSASSGSSYEQYF
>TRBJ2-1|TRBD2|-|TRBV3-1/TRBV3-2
TGTGCCAGCAGCCAAGATGTTTTCCTAGCGGGGGACAATGAGCAGTTCTTC
CASSQDVFLAGDNEQFF
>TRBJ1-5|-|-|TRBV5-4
TGTGCCAGCAGCTTCGGCAATCAGCCCCAGCATTTT
CASSFGNQPQHF
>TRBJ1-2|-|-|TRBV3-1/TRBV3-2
TGTGCCAGCAGCCCTCAGGTTACTTATGGCTACACCTTC
CASSPQVTYGYTF
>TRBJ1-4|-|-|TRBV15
TGTGCCACCAGCATTACCAGGGGCCAGGGTGAAAAACTGTTTTTT
CATSITRGQGEKLFF
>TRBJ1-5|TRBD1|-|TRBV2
TGTGCCAGCAGCCAAGGACAGGGGGCTAGTCAGCCCCAGCATTTT
CASSQGQGASQPQHF
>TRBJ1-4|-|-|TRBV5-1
TGCGCCAGCAGCCCAAGGAGGGCAGCTAATGAAAAACTGTTTTTT
CASSPRRAANEKLFF
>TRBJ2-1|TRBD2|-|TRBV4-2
TGTGCCAGCAGCCAAGATCCCCCTAGCGGGCCCTACAATGAGCAGTTCTTC
CASSQDPPSGPYNEQFF
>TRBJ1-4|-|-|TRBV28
TGTGCCAGCAGTTCTACAGGGACTAATGAAAAACTGTTTTTT
CASSSTGTNEKLFF
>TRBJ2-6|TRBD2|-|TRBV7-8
TGTGCCAGCAGCTTAGAATCGCGGGGGAGCTCTGGGGCCAACGTCCTGACTTTC
CASSLESRGSSGANVLTF
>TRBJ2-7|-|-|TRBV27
TGTGCCAGCAGTCGTAACTACGAGCAGTACTTC
CASSRNYEQYF
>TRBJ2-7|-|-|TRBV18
TGTGCCAGCTCACCAGCAGGTTCAACTTACGAGCAGTACTTC
CASSPAGSTYEQYF
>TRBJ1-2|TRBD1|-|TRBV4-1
TGCGCCAGCAGCTTACCCGGGACAGGGGCTGGCTACACCTTC
CASSLPGTGAGYTF
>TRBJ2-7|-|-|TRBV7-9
TGTGCCAGCAGCCCGCGAGGCGGGGCCTCCTACGAGCAGTACTTC
CASSPRGGASYEQYF
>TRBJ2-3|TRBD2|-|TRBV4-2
TGTGCCAGCAGCCAAGATGCTAGCGGGGCGGGGTCAGATACGCAGTATTTT
CASSQDASGAGSDTQYF
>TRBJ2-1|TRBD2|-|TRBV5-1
TGCGCCAGCAGCTTGGAGACTAGCGGTTACAATGAGCAGTTCTTC
CASSLETSGYNEQFF
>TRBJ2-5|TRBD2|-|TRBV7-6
TGTGCCAGCAGTTTACTAGCGGGAGACGTTTCGACCCAGTACTTC
CASSLLAGDVSTQYF
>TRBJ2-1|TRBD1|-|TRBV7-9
TGTGCCAGCAGCCGGGATGGGACAGGGGTTAATGAGCAGTTCTTC
CASSRDGTGVNEQFF
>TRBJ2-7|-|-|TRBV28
TGTGCCAGCACCGGGGTTAGCTCCTACGAGCAGTACTTC
CASTGVSSYEQYF
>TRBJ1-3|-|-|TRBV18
TGTGCCAGCTCTGCTAGGGAGCAGGGGAGCTCTGGAAACACCATATATTTT
CASSAREQGSSGNTIYF
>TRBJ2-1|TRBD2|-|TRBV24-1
TGTGCCACTCAGTCTCTAGCGGGAGAGAGCAATGAGCAGTTCTTC
CATQSLAGESNEQFF